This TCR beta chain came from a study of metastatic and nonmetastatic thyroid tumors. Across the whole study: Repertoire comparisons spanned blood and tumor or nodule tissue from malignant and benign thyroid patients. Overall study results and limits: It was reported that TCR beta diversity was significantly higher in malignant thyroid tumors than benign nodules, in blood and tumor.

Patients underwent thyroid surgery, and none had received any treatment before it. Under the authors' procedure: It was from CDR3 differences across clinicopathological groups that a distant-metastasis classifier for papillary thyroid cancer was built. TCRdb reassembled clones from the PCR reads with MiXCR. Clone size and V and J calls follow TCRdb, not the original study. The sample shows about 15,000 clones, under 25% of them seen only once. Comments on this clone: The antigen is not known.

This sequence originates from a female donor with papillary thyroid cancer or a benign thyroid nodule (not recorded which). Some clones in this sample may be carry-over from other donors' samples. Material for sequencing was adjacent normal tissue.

CDR3 in DNA: TGCAGTGCTTCCGGGACAGGGGGAAGGGAGCAGTACTTC. It yields the protein CSASGTGGREQYF. This chain joins TRBV20-1 and TRBJ2-7, with 11 nucleotides matching TRBD1. V was pared by 5 bases and J by 7 bases, with 7 bases of the junction left unmatched. The CDR3 is 13 residues long. Germline values: CDR1 DFQATT, CDR2 SNEGSKA (reference sequence).